This entry lists 5 T cell receptor beta chains sequenced from one sample in a study of Ad26.COV2.S vaccination and SARS-CoV-2 variants. The repertoire was sequenced with immunoSEQ multiplex PCR; TCRdb's copy has only in-frame clones and lacks some. The sample yields 410,000 or so clones, approximately 92% seen once. Stated treatment: about 20 received Ad26.COV2.S at low or high dose, single or two shots; about 5 received placebo; per-sample allocation not given. Sampling took place 63 days after the first vaccine or placebo injection. The sequenced sample was peripheral blood, obtained in a trial of Ad26.COV2.S vaccine versus placebo. The receptors come from a person between 18 and 60 years old who received the Ad26.COV2.S COVID-19 vaccine or a placebo.

V is TRBV5-4 and J is TRBJ2-6, with 10 bases lining up with TRBD1. Unmatched junction bases numbered 9, after V lost 9 bases and J lost 3 bases. The CDR3 contains 16 residues. Germline assignment: CDR1 SGHNT and CDR2 YYREEE (reference sequence). The CDR3 protein is CAIPGQGFFGANVLTF. The CDR3, as DNA: TGTGCCATACCGGGACAGGGGTTTTTTGGGGCCAACGTCCTGACTTTC.

This CDR3 reads CATGLEARETQYF. The CDR3, as DNA: TGTGCCACGGGGTTGGAGGCTCGGGAGACCCAGTACTTC. The rearrangement uses TRBV28 and TRBJ2-5; weak D call: TRBD2 (5 bases). This CDR3 is 13 amino acids long. V gave up 10 bases and J gave up 5 bases, with 17 bases separating them. Germline V gene sequence: CDR1 MDHEN, CDR2 SYDVKM.

V usage is TRBV5-1 and J usage is TRBJ2-5, with 7 positions matching TRBD2. Germline loops: CDR1 SGHRS, CDR2 YFSETQ. V dropped 1 base and J dropped 0; count of bases not matched to a gene: 6. This CDR3 region has 16 residues. The CDR3 bases are TGCGCCAGCAGCTTGTTTCGGGGAGGGAACCAAGAGACCCAGTACTTC. Translated, it gives CASSLFRGGNQETQYF.

V and J are TRBV30 and TRBJ1-5; 7 positions agree with TRBD1. This CDR3 spans 14 amino acids. Germline assignment: CDR1 GTSNPN and CDR2 SVGIG (reference sequence). V gave up 1 base and J gave up 1 base; unmatched junction bases: 1. Here the CDR3 reads CAWSEGQSNQPQHF. The CDR3 DNA sequence: TGTGCCTGGAGTGAGGGACAGAGCAATCAGCCCCAGCATTTT.

The chain has TRBV28 and TRBJ1-2, with 9 bases identical to TRBD1. V lost 4 bases, J lost 5 bases, and 5 bases stayed unmatched. The CDR3 contains 14 residues. In germline, CDR1 is MDHEN, CDR2 SYDVKM. The CDR3, as DNA: TGTGCCAGCAGTTCCGGGACAGGGCGGTATGGCTACACCTTC. It specifies CASSSGTGRYGYTF.